This entry concerns a single T cell receptor (beta chain). Its antigen remains unidentified. No qualities accompany the bases; no much larger clone lies one base away. Read against the paper, the sample's time point label means: about 28 days (+/-7) after the second vaccine dose. Because spike-specific TCR depth and breadth did not differ between the two schedules, AZD1222 recipients who got a second dose at roughly 4 weeks were pooled with those who got a second dose at roughly 12 weeks. The vaccinee samples were drawn from two UK trials, COV001 and COV002, one of which was a single-blind randomized controlled phase 2/3 trial testing AZD1222 (ChAdOx1 nCoV-19) in healthy adults. For TCRbeta chain sequencing, PBMC samples from trial participants were taken at day 0 and at day 28 after the second dose. The entry originates in a study of T cell responses to AZD1222 COVID-19 vaccine (dated by TCRdb to the early 2020s). For the study in its entirety: A total of just over 230 trial participants underwent TCR sequencing, of whom approximately 200 had received two doses of AZD1222 and roughly 26 had received two doses of the MenACWY control vaccine. Enrollment into the trials was organized by age into subgroups of 18-55, 56-69 and 70-plus years, and those subgroups contained approximately 160, 26 and 62 TCR-sequenced participants, respectively.

The CDR3 regions of human TCRbeta chains were subjected to immunosequencing. In the source study's methods: TCRs in the repertoires were compared against a reference library of SARS-CoV-2-specific TCRs that had been generated with the MIRA antigen-specificity platform. Breadth was defined as the fraction of unique TCRs that were SARS-CoV-2-associated. Depth was defined as the fraction of total T cells that were SARS-CoV-2-associated. Using the MIRA data, each spike-specific TCR was mapped to the spike region that the TCR reacts to and placed in a CD4 or CD8 class. Log10-transformed breadth and depth values were compared by one-way ANOVA with Sidak's multiple comparisons tests. The source is immuneACCESS, and TCRdb retained only in-frame sequences with V and J called. Part of the clones is not carried over; for the studies checked, unresolved V genes explain less than half of this, and the remainder is unexplained. The D gene and trimming were derived from the DNA, and the V and J assignments and clone size from that table. The sample yields over 110,000 clones; around nine tenths were counted once. The top ten hold roughly 9.9% of the sample.

Reading from cysteine to phenylalanine, the CDR3 counts 14 amino acids. Here the CDR3 DNA is all that survives: 42 bases in frame from base 1. Looking up the germline V gene (reference sequence) yields CDR1 LNHDA and CDR2 SQIVND. V is cut by 0 bases and J by 3 bases, and the space between the germline ends is 8 bases. Study-wide findings and limitations: Spike-specific TCR breadth and depth rose significantly after two AZD1222 doses compared with day 0 and with MenACWY recipients. The whole spike protein was spanned by vaccine-associated CD4 TCRs, and dominant responses were seen in regions 160-218 and 743-854. Because no samples from the day 14 peak response were available, repertoires could be characterized only after the peak T cell response. Conclusions about previously exposed vaccinees are limited, since just 6 or 7 AZD1222 recipients were seropositive for SARS-CoV-2 at baseline. Participants were mostly white British, with more females than males. The authors suggested clonal diversity may have been underestimated. In the small 56-69-year group, the increase in depth fell short of significance, most likely because of low power. Reportedly, close to half of the unique spike-specific TCRs recognized epitopes lying outside the regions that are mutated in the B.1.351 and B.1.1.7 variants.

This receptor chain uses TRBV19 and TRBJ1-1; the D gene identity is not certain. This clonotype was obtained from an adult who received the AZD1222 COVID-19 vaccine. The material sequenced was peripheral blood, taken 28 days after the second AZD1222 dose. The CDR3 loop reads CASSIDGSHTEAFF. The nucleotide sequence is given as TGTGCCAGTAGTATAGACGGGAGCCACACTGAAGCTTTCTTT.